This T cell receptor beta chain was recovered during a study of control samples from healthy donors and cancer patients. Assay used: immunoSEQ multiplex PCR; TCRdb lists only in-frame clones, some missing. The sample lists around 95,000 clones; approximately 86% were seen once. The receptor was isolated from a young man in good health. Sample: blood.

CDR3 protein: CAWSRATKNIQYF. In DNA form, the CDR3 reads TGTGCCTGGTCCAGGGCAACCAAAAACATTCAGTACTTC. This rearrangement joins TRBV30 to TRBJ2-4; D possibly corresponds to TRBD1 (5 bases). V lost 5 bases, J lost 2 bases, and 10 bases lay in between. The CDR3 loop spans 13 amino acids. The V gene's germline CDR1 is GTSNPN and CDR2 SVGIG (reference sequence).